Detailed here is one T cell receptor (beta chain). Antigen: not known. Clones were sequenced by immunoSEQ multiplex PCR, and TCRdb holds only the in-frame ones, with some missing. Seen here are under 35,000 clones, approximately 88% observed once, and the top ten hold approximately 5%. The V end was cut by 5 bases, the J end by 5 bases, with 9 bases between. The germline V gene encodes CDR1 MDHEN and CDR2 SYDVKM. The CDR3 runs to 13 residues. The sample originates from a study of chemoradiotherapy in HPV16-positive cancers. Overall study context: Candidate HPV-specific clones and shared TCR motifs came from two HPV16-positive patients. Overall study results and limits: HPV-responsive T-cell expansion during chemoradiotherapy was linked to improved recurrence-free survival in HPV16-positive patients. Non-HPV-specific T cells did not expand in tumors during treatment, whereas candidate HPV-specific clones and E7-related motifs did.

This specimen consisted of blood, obtained from a patient who underwent chemoradiotherapy. V and J are TRBV28 and TRBJ2-2, with D perhaps assigned TRBD1 or TRBD2 (6 bases each). This TCR derives from a human donor with HPV-associated anogenital cancer. The CDR3: CASSGGPTGELFF. The CDR3 DNA reads as TGTGCCAGCAGTGGGGGGCCGACCGGGGAGCTGTTTTTT.